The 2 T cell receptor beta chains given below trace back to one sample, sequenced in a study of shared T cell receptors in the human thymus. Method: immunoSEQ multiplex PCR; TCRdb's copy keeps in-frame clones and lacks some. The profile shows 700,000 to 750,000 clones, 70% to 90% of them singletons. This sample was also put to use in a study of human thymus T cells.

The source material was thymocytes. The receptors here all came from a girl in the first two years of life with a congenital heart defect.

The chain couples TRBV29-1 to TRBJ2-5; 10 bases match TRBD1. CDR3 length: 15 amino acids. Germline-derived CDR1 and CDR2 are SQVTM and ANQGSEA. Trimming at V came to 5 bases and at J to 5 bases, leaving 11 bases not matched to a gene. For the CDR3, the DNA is TGCAGCGTTATAGACCGGGACAGGGGAGGTGAGACCCAGTACTTC. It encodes CSVIDRDRGGETQYF.

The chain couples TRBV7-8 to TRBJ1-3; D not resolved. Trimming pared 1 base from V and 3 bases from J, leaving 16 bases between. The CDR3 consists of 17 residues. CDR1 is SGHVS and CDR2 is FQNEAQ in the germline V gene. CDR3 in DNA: TGTGCCAGCAGCTTAGGGGGAGAGGAGTTTAATGGAAACACCATATATTTT. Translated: CASSLGGEEFNGNTIYF.